This is a list of T cell receptor beta chains from one sample in a study of early T cells in non-severe SARS-CoV-2 infection. Via MiXCR, TCRdb re-called the 5' RACE reads, giving one row per CDR3 protein. The sample lists approximately 100,000 distinct CDR3 sequences; less than 15% were seen once. Sequencing was carried out using whole blood. These receptors came from an adult who was a healthcare worker with PCR-confirmed SARS-CoV-2 infection or an uninfected control (not recorded which). Both conserved end residues are part of each CDR3. Only part of the rows carry a size: once, few, many, or a class if the clone is expanded.

j_call v_call cdr3_length clone_size cdr3_aa
TRBJ2-2 TRBV7-2 17 NA CASSRPGLQVDTGELFF
TRBJ2-1 TRBV9 16 few CASSVAAGGRLREQFF
TRBJ2-2 TRBV19 18 few CASSTSHEPESGPGELFF
TRBJ2-7 TRBV6-5 14 NA CASSYSTGVREQYF
TRBJ2-7 TRBV11-2 17 many CATRDGGLGGAGYEQYF
TRBJ2-3 TRBV28 14 NA CASSRDRGQDTQYF
TRBJ1-2 TRBV6-1 12 few CASWRGAYGYTF
TRBJ2-3 TRBV5-6 15 many CASSLVVGVTDTQYF
TRBJ1-2 TRBV6-6 16 few CASIGLPLTWNYGYTF
TRBJ2-1 TRBV9 15 NA CASSRTSSSYNEQFF
TRBJ2-5 TRBV25-1 10 few CASRSETQYF
TRBJ1-5 TRBV10-2 13 many CASRTASYQPQHF
TRBJ1-3 TRBV9 16 few CASSASGRISGNTIYF
TRBJ1-2 TRBV12-3/TRBV12-4 13 NA CASSLAGGYGYTF
TRBJ1-1 TRBV9 16 once CASSVVPLAENTEAFF
TRBJ1-3 TRBV7-2 12 many CASSRSGNTIYF
TRBJ2-7 TRBV28 16 many CASSLPPRKRTYEQYF
TRBJ2-5 TRBV7-2 14 few CASSLGQHQETQYF
TRBJ1-1 TRBV27 12 NA CASSLLRGQAFF
TRBJ1-1 TRBV7-9 13 NA CASSYRDVAEAFF
TRBJ2-7 TRBV28 14 NA CASSLFRSSYEQYF
TRBJ1-5 TRBV6-5 14 many CASTRVLGHQPQHF
TRBJ2-1 TRBV19 17 many CASRTPWTSGGGNEQFF
TRBJ2-3 TRBV13 15 few CASNHRTSGTDTQYF
TRBJ1-4 TRBV30 12 NA CAWSAGNEKLFF
TRBJ1-5 TRBV7-8 17 few CASSLGQVTYSNQPQHF
TRBJ2-7 TRBV25-1 14 NA CASSELGLTAEQYF
TRBJ2-3 TRBV14 13 NA CASSQQTWDTQYF
TRBJ2-7 TRBV6-2/TRBV6-3 13 NA CASTPGQSYEQYF
TRBJ2-3 TRBV20-1 10 few CSASADTQYF
TRBJ1-5 TRBV18 13 many CASSPNSNQPQHF
TRBJ1-1 TRBV28 16 few CASSPRERRMNTEAFF
TRBJ1-4 TRBV10-3 15 few CAIELEGSTNEKLFF
TRBJ1-2 TRBV7-2 16 few CASSRDPLGSGNGYTF
TRBJ1-5 TRBV14 12 NA CASSQGTGPQHF
TRBJ2-7 TRBV5-1 13 NA CASSRPGVYEQYF
TRBJ2-1 TRBV5-6 16 NA CASSQGHNPGHNEQFF
TRBJ2-1 TRBV16 15 NA CASSQSTGGRNEQFF
TRBJ2-1 TRBV29-1 13 NA CSVVGGLPNEQFF
TRBJ2-3 TRBV5-5 16 NA CASSLAGSGITDTQYF
TRBJ2-1 TRBV29-1 13 many CSVEETRGNEQFF
TRBJ2-5 TRBV7-7 14 few CASSLAGSVETQYF
TRBJ2-7 TRBV11-2 14 NA CASSLDRGQREQYF
TRBJ2-5 TRBV20-1 14 NA CSARVPGTQETQYF
TRBJ2-1 TRBV20-1 13 NA CSARPQNYNEQFF
TRBJ1-1 TRBV6-2/TRBV6-3 15 NA CASSYSLQRDTEAFF
TRBJ2-5 TRBV7-9 16 few CASSLRWGSTQETQYF
TRBJ2-3 TRBV12-3/TRBV12-4 15 NA CASSQLAGGPDTQYF